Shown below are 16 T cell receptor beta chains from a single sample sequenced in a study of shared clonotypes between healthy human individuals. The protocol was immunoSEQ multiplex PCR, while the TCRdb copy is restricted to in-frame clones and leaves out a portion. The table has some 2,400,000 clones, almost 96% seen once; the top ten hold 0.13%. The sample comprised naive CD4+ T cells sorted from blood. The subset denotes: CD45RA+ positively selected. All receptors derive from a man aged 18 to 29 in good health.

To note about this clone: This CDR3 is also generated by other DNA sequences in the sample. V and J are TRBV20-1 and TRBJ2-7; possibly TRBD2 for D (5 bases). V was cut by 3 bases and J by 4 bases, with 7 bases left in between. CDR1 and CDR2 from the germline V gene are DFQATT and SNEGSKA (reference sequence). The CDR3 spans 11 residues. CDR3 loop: CSASRDYEQYF. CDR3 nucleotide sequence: TGCAGTGCTAGCCGGGATTACGAGCAGTACTTC.

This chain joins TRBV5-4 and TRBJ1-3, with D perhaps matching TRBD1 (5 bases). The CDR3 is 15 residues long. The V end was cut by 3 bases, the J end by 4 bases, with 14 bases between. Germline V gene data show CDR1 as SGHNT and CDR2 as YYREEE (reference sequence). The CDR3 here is CASSSPLQGGNTIYF. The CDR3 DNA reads TGTGCCAGCAGCTCCCCGTTGCAGGGCGGAAACACCATATATTTT.

CDR3 DNA sequence: TGTGCCATACCCAGCGGGAGTTGTCACGAGCAGTACTTC. Protein product: CAIPSGSCHEQYF. The V call is TRBV27, the J call TRBJ2-7, with 8 bases fitting TRBD2. This CDR3 is 13 amino acids long. Germline V gives CDR1 MNHEY, CDR2 SMNVEV (reference sequence). The V and J ends lost 10 bases and 5 bases, in that order; junction bases with no gene match: 10.

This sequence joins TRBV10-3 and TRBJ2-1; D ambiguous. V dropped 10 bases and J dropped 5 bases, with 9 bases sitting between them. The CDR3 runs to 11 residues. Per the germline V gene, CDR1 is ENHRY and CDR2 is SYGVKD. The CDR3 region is CATATNNEQFF. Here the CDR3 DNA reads TGTGCCACCGCAACTAACAATGAGCAGTTCTTC.

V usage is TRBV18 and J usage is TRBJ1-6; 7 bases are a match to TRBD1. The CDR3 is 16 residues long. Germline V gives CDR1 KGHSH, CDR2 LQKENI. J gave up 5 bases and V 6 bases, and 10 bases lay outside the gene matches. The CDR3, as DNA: TGTGCCAGCTCTCGAAATCTGGGACAGAATAATTCACCCCTCCACTTT. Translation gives CASSRNLGQNNSPLHF.

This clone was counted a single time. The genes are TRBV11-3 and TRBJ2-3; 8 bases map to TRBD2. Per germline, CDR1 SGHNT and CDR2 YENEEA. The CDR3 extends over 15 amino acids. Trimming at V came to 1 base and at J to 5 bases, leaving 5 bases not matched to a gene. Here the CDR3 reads CASSLAGGPVDTQYF. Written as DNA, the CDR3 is TGTGCCAGCAGCTTAGCGGGAGGGCCGGTAGATACGCAGTATTTT. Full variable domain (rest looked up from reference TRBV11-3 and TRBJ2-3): EAGVVQSPRYKIIEKKQPVAFWCNPISGHNTLYWYLQNLGQGPELLIRYENEEAVDDSQLPKDRFSAERLKGVDSTLKIQPAELGDSAVYLCASSLAGGPVDTQYFGPGTRLTVL.

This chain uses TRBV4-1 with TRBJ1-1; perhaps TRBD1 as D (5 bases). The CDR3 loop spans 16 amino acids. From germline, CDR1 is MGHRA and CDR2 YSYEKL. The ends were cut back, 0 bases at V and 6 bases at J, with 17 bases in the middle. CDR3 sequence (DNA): TGCGCCAGCAGCCAAGATGGCAGGGTGAATTATCCTGAAGCTTTCTTT. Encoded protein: CASSQDGRVNYPEAFF.

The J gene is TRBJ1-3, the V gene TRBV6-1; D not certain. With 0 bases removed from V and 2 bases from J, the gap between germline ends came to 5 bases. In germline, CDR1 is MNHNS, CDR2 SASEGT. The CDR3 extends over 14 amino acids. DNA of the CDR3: TGTGCCAGCAGTGAAGCACGGACTGGAAACACCATATATTTT. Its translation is CASSEARTGNTIYF.

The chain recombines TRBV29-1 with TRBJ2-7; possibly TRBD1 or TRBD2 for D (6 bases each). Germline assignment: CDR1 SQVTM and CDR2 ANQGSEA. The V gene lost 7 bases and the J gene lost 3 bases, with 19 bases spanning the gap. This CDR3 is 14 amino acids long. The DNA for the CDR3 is TGCAGCGCCCTCAAACAAGGAGGGGGCTACGAGCAGTACTTC. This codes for CSALKQGGGYEQYF.

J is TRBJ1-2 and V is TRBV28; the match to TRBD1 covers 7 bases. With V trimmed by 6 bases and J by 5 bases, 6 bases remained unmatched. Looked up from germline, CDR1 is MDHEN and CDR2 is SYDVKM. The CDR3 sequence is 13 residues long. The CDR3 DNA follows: TGTGCCAGCAGGCCAGGGGGGGAATATGGCTACACCTTC. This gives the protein CASRPGGEYGYTF.

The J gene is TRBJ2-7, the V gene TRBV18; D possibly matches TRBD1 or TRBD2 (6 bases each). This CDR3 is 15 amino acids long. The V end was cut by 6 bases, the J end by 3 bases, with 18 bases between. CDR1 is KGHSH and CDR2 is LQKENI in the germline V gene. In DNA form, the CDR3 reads TGTGCCAGCTCGGAAAGGGGGACTGGTCGCTACGAGCAGTACTTC. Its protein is CASSERGTGRYEQYF.

The CDR3, as DNA: TGCGCCAGCAGCCAAGAGAACTTTTGGGAAATGTCCTACAATGAGCAGTTCTTC. Amino acids: CASSQENFWEMSYNEQFF. The chain links TRBV4-1 to TRBJ2-1, with D unclear. V shed 0 bases and J shed 1 base, with 16 bases lying between them. The CDR3 runs to 18 residues. Germline CDR1 is MGHRA and CDR2 is YSYEKL.

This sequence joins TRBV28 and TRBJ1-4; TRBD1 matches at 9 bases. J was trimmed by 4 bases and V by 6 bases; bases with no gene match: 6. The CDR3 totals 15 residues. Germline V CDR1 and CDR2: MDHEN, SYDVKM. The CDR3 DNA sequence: TGTGCCAGCAGCCTCGGACAGGGGATTAATGAAAAACTGTTTTTT. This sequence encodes CASSLGQGINEKLFF.

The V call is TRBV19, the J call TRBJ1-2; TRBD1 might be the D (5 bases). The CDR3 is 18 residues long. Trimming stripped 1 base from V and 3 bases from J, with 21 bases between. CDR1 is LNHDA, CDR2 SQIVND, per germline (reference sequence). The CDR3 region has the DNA TGTGCCAGTAGTATAGGGGGCAGTCTCTCCTCCTCTTACTATGGCTACACCTTC. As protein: CASSIGGSLSSSYYGYTF.

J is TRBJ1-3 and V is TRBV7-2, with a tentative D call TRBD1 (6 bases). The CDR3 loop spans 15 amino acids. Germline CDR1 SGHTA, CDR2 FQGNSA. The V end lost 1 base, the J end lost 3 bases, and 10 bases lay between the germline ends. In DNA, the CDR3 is TGTGCCAGCAGCTTAGGAGGGGGGGGTGGAAACACCATATATTTT. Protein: CASSLGGGGGNTIYF.

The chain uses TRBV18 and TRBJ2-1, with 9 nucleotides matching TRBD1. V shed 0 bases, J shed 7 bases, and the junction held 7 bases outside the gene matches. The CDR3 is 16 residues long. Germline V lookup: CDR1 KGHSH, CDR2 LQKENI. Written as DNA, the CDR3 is TGTGCCAGCTCACCACCGGGACAGGGATTCGGGAATGAGCAGTTCTTC. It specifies CASSPPGQGFGNEQFF.